These 10 T cell receptor beta chains were all obtained from the same sample, sequenced in a study of cytomegalovirus exposure and HLA in healthy donors. The study ran its PCR with 60 Vbeta and 13 Jbeta primers. Repertoires were generated with immunoSEQ multiplex PCR, while TCRdb's copy carries only in-frame clones and drops some. The sample lists 120,000 or so clones, over 9.5% occurring once. The material sequenced was PBMCs. Receptor source: a young woman in good health and CMV-seropositive.

The J gene is TRBJ1-1, the V gene TRBV10-3, with 7 bases identical to TRBD1. After removal of 6 bases from V and 5 bases from J, the junction contained 0 bases not matched to a gene. Germline-derived CDR1 and CDR2 are ENHRY and SYGVKD. The length of the CDR3 is 11 residues. CDR3 bases: TGTGCCATCAGGGACAGGACTGAAGCTTTCTTT. Protein: CAIRDRTEAFF.

This chain uses TRBV19 with TRBJ1-1; D unclear. The germline gives CDR1 LNHDA, CDR2 SQIVND (reference sequence). The CDR3 is made up of 14 amino acids. Between the trimmed V and J ends, which lost 7 bases and 3 bases, there was a span of 15 bases. The CDR3 region has the DNA TGTGCCAGTACCCCAGAGGCCGTGGACACTGAAGCTTTCTTT. Translating gives CASTPEAVDTEAFF. The variable domain in full, with the rest retrieved from reference TRBV19 and TRBJ1-1, is DGGITQSPKYLFRKEGQNVTLSCEQNLNHDAMYWYRQDPGQGLRLIYYSQIVNDFQKGDIAEGYSVSREKKESFPLTVTSAQKNPTAFYLCASTPEAVDTEAFFGQGTRLTVV.

In this sample, this clone turned up a few times. The J gene is TRBJ1-3, the V gene TRBV5-5, with D possibly TRBD1 on 6 matching bases. This CDR3 contains 14 residues. From germline, CDR1 is SGHKS and CDR2 YYEKEE (reference sequence). V lost 0 bases to trimming and J lost 6 bases, with 10 bases between them. As DNA, the CDR3 is TGTGCCAGCAGCTTGGCGGCAGGGGAAAACACCATATATTTT. Encoded protein: CASSLAAGENTIYF.

The chain is built from TRBV6-5 and TRBJ1-1, with D possibly TRBD1 on 5 matching bases. Germline loops: CDR1 MNHEY, CDR2 SVGAGI. The CDR3 spans 15 residues. Deletions cut 2 bases from V and 4 bases from J, with 14 bases between. In nucleotides, the CDR3 is TGTGCCAGCAGTTACCGTCCGGGGGTTAGCACTGAAGCTTTCTTT. It yields the protein CASSYRPGVSTEAFF.

This chain uses TRBV4-1 with TRBJ2-6; no reliable D call. Trimming removed 3 bases at V and 0 bases at J, with 9 bases between. The CDR3 contains 16 residues. Looked up from germline, CDR1 is MGHRA and CDR2 is YSYEKL. The CDR3 is CASSQRVSSGANVLTF. The CDR3 nucleotides are TGCGCCAGCAGCCAGAGAGTATCCTCTGGGGCCAACGTCCTGACTTTC.

The V gene is TRBV12-5, the J gene TRBJ2-1; TRBD1 matches 7 bases. The CDR3 spans 16 residues. Germline V gene lookup returns CDR1 LGHNT and CDR2 FRNRAP. Unmatched junction bases numbered 13, after V lost 3 bases and J lost 8 bases. CDR3 residues: CASGFAAGTAPHEQFF. CDR3 in DNA: TGTGCTAGTGGTTTCGCAGCCGGGACAGCACCCCATGAGCAGTTCTTC.

The gene calls are TRBV27 and TRBJ2-1, with 9 bases lining up with TRBD2. Trimming cost V 2 bases and J 10 bases; bases outside gene matches: 6. The CDR3 loop spans 14 amino acids. The germline CDR1 and CDR2 sequences are MNHEY and SMNVEV (reference sequence). CDR3 coding DNA: TGTGCCAGCAGTTTACAACTAGCGGGCGCCGAGCAGTTCTTC. As protein: CASSLQLAGAEQFF.

The V and J genes are TRBV5-1 and TRBJ1-6, with D possibly TRBD1 on 6 matching bases. V gave up 0 bases and J gave up 6 bases, with 13 bases separating them. The germline CDR1 and CDR2 sequences are SGHRS and YFSETQ. This CDR3 comprises 16 residues. DNA for the CDR3: TGCGCCAGCAGCTTGGAGGGGGAATGGGTTAATTCACCCCTCCACTTT. Protein sequence: CASSLEGEWVNSPLHF.

The chain employs TRBV30 and TRBJ1-1; the match to TRBD1 covers 8 bases. The germline CDR1 and CDR2 sequences are GTSNPN and SVGIG (reference sequence). J lost 1 base, V lost 2 bases, and 6 bases had no gene match. The CDR3 contains 15 residues. CDR3 loop: CAWSHSDRANTEAFF. The DNA of the CDR3 is TGTGCCTGGAGTCATTCGGACAGGGCGAACACTGAAGCTTTCTTT.

The chain links TRBV5-8 to TRBJ2-6, with D hard to call. Germline CDR1 is SGHTS and CDR2 is YDEGEE. V lost 3 bases and J lost 0, with 7 bases in between. This CDR3 has 15 residues. CDR3 in amino acids: CASSSIPSGANVLTF. Here the CDR3 DNA reads TGTGCCAGCAGCTCTATACCCTCTGGGGCCAACGTCCTGACTTTC.